The 13 T cell receptor beta chains in this list originate from one sample, sequenced in a study of blood T cell repertoires in COVID-19. Assay used: immunoSEQ multiplex PCR; TCRdb lists only in-frame clones, some missing. The table shows over 350,000 clones, with more than 75% occurring only once. Sample: PBMCs or T cells enriched from blood (not recorded which). These receptor sequences come from a woman in her forties or fifties who had recovered from COVID-19.

The CDR3 DNA sequence: TGTGCCAGCAGCTTGTGGACAGGGGGCGCGCGCTACACCTTC. Amino acid sequence: CASSLWTGGARYTF. The chain couples TRBV5-4 to TRBJ1-2; 11 nucleotides match TRBD1. The CDR3 sequence is 14 residues long. CDR1 and CDR2 (germline): SGHNT, YYREEE (reference sequence). J lost 9 bases, V lost 1 base, and 5 bases had no gene match.

This chain connects TRBV7-9 to TRBJ1-1; TRBD1 agrees at 7 bases. V shed 5 bases, J shed 1 base, and the junction held 10 bases outside the gene matches. The CDR3 extends over 16 amino acids. The germline gives CDR1 SEHNR, CDR2 FQNEAQ (reference sequence). CDR3 nucleotide sequence: TGTGCCAGCAGCCCCCCGGGACAGCTAAGGAACACTGAAGCTTTCTTT. Translating it yields CASSPPGQLRNTEAFF.

The chain combines TRBV7-2 with TRBJ1-2, with D perhaps matching TRBD1 (6 bases). Trimming removed 4 bases at V and 0 bases at J, with 12 bases between. Germline V gene lookup returns CDR1 SGHTA and CDR2 FQGNSA. This CDR3 is 15 amino acids long. Written as DNA, the CDR3 is TGTGCCAGCAGCTCAACAGGGACATCTAACTATGGCTACACCTTC. This gives the protein CASSSTGTSNYGYTF.

This chain connects TRBV27 to TRBJ1-5; 8 positions match TRBD1. V trimming: 5 bases; J trimming: 4 bases; junction bases outside the gene matches: 13. Germline V lookup: CDR1 MNHEY, CDR2 SMNVEV (reference sequence). CDR3 length: 17 residues. The chain's CDR3 is CASSPSAPTGGNQPQHF. The CDR3 bases are TGTGCCAGCAGTCCCTCCGCCCCCACAGGGGGAAATCAGCCCCAGCATTTT.

CDR3 in amino acids: CASRQGPNYGYTF. CDR3 coding DNA: TGTGCCAGCAGACAGGGACCTAACTATGGCTACACCTTC. The chain has TRBV25-1 and TRBJ1-2; D possibly corresponds to TRBD1 (6 bases). Germline CDR1 MGHDK, CDR2 SYGVNS. Trimming took off 6 bases at V and 0 bases at J, with 8 bases between the two ends. The CDR3 has 13 residues.

This clone appeared once. The chain is built from TRBV18 and TRBJ2-5; no clear D. The CDR3 is 15 residues long. Per the germline V gene, CDR1 is KGHSH and CDR2 is LQKENI. V shed 0 bases and J shed 5 bases, with 13 bases lying between them. The CDR3 loop reads CASSPPMTPVETQYF. As DNA, the CDR3 is TGTGCCAGCTCACCACCTATGACACCAGTGGAGACCCAGTACTTC.

In this sample, this clone turned up once. This rearrangement joins TRBV15 to TRBJ1-2; no definite D call. The V end was cut by 6 bases, the J end by 5 bases, with 13 bases between. CDR3 length: 13 amino acids. Germline lookup yields CDR1 LNHNV and CDR2 YYDKDF (reference sequence). The CDR3 loop reads CATRGTVGYGYTF. In DNA form, the CDR3 reads TGTGCCACCAGGGGCACAGTTGGTTATGGCTACACCTTC.

The V gene is TRBV6-5, the J gene TRBJ1-2, with TRBD1 matching over 10 bases. Germline V gene sequence: CDR1 MNHEY, CDR2 SVGAGI. V trimming: 6 bases; J trimming: 8 bases; junction bases outside the gene matches: 9. CDR3 size: 14 residues. CDR3 residues: CASSQSGTGDGYTF. For the CDR3, the DNA is TGTGCCAGCAGCCAAAGCGGGACAGGGGACGGCTACACCTTC.

The chain has TRBV28 and TRBJ2-2, with a possible D match to TRBD1 (5 bases). Germline values: CDR1 MDHEN, CDR2 SYDVKM. V lost 3 bases and J 0 bases, leaving 8 bases between the germline ends. The CDR3 contains 15 residues. CDR3 bases: TGTGCCAGCAGTTTTGTACAGGCGAACACCGGGGAGCTGTTTTTT. It translates to CASSFVQANTGELFF.

The chain uses TRBV6-2 or TRBV6-3 and TRBJ1-5, with a weak D call TRBD1 (5 bases). V lost 5 bases, J lost 4 bases, and 18 bases lay in between. Germline CDR1 MNHEY, CDR2 SVGEGT. The length of the CDR3 is 16 residues. CDR3: CASSASGGSSNQPQHF. DNA for the CDR3: TGTGCCAGCAGTGCGTCCGGGGGTTCTTCGAATCAGCCCCAGCATTTT.

The rearrangement links TRBV14 to TRBJ1-2; 9 bases line up with TRBD1. The CDR3 has 17 residues. Germline CDR1 is SGHDN and CDR2 is FVKESK. Trimming removed 0 bases from V and 3 bases from J; junction bases left unmatched: 8. CDR3 bases: TGTGCCAGCAGCCAAGATCATAGGACAGGGGCTTACTATGGCTACACCTTC. Its protein is CASSQDHRTGAYYGYTF.

This chain links TRBV7-9 with TRBJ1-4; TRBD1 is a possible D gene (5 bases). V was shortened by 3 bases and J by 8 bases, with 10 bases between the two germline ends. This CDR3 spans 13 amino acids. The germline CDR1 and CDR2 sequences are SEHNR and FQNEAQ (reference sequence). CDR3 DNA sequence: TGTGCCAGCAGCTTGAGTTACAGGGAAAAACTGTTTTTT. It encodes CASSLSYREKLFF.

The chain carries TRBV2 and TRBJ1-5; D is undetermined. The CDR3 loop spans 12 amino acids. CDR1 and CDR2 (germline): SNHLY, FYNNEI. The germline V and J ends were trimmed by 7 bases and 3 bases, with 7 bases remaining between them. The CDR3 sequence is CASKAPNQPQHF. The CDR3 coding sequence is TGTGCCAGCAAAGCCCCCAATCAGCCCCAGCATTTT.